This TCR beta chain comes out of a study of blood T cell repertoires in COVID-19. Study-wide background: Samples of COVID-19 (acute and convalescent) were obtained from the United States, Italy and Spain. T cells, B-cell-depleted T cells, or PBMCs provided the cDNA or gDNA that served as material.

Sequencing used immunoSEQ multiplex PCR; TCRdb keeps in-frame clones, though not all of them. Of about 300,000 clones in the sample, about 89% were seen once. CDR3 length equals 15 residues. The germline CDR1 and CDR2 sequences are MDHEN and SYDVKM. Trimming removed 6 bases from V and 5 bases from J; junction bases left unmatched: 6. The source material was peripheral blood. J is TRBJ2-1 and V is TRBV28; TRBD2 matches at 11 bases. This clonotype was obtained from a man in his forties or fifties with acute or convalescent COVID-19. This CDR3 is CASSPTSGGNNEQFF. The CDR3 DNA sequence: TGTGCCAGCAGCCCAACTAGCGGGGGCAACAATGAGCAGTTCTTC.